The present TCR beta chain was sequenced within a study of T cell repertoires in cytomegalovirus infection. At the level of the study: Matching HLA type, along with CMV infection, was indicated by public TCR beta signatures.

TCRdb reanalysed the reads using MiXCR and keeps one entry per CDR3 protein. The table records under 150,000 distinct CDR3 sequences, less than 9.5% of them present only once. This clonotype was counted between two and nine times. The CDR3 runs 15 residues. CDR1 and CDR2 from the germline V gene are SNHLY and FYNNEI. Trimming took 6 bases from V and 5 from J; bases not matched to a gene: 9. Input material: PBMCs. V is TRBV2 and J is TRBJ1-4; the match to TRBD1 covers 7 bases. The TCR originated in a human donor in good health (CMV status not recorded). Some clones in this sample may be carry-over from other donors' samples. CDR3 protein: CASRFTGARNEKLFF. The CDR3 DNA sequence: TGTGCCAGCAGATTCACAGGGGCGAGAAATGAAAAACTGTTTTTT.